This TCR beta chain was found in a study of T cells in localized non-small cell lung cancer. TCRdb's copy holds only in-frame clones and misses some; the assay was immunoSEQ multiplex PCR. This table holds fewer than 35,000 clones, around 93% found once. The CDR3 has 14 amino acids. V was pared by 5 bases and J by 5 bases, with 6 bases of the junction left unmatched. Per the germline V gene, CDR1 is LNHDA and CDR2 is SQIVND (reference sequence). Notes on the study in general: Investigators sequenced only a single tumor region, leaving heterogeneity possible. Greater blood T cell density accompanied longer overall survival.

For this clone: Its matching antigen is unknown.

The specimen comprised PBMCs, sampled before any cancer treatment. The gene calls are TRBV19 and TRBJ2-1; 7 bases fit TRBD2. The clonotype was recovered from a man aged 35 to 69 with stage II lung adenocarcinoma. This CDR3 reads CASSWVGRDNEQFF. The CDR3 coding sequence is TGTGCCAGTAGTTGGGTAGGGAGGGACAATGAGCAGTTCTTC.